These 19 T cell receptor beta chains were all obtained from the same sample, sequenced in a study of blood T cell repertoires in COVID-19. TCRdb's copy holds only in-frame clones and misses some; the assay was immunoSEQ multiplex PCR. The data contain 100,000 or so clones, roughly 81% of them singletons. Sequenced input: peripheral blood. These receptors all stem from a human donor in a cohort sampled during active COVID-19.

V gene TRBV9 combines with J gene TRBJ2-1; 8 bases line up with TRBD2. V trimming: 5 bases; J trimming: 0 bases; junction bases outside the gene matches: 10. There are 17 residues in the CDR3. Germline values: CDR1 SGDLS, CDR2 YYNGEE. CDR3 sequence (DNA): TGTGCCAGCAGGGCAAGCCCGAGCGGGAGCTCCTACAATGAGCAGTTCTTC. This encodes CASRASPSGSSYNEQFF.

The CDR3 DNA follows: TGTGCCAGCAGCCTGACAGGGGCGAGCTCTGGAAACACCATATATTTT. Its translation: CASSLTGASSGNTIYF. The V gene is TRBV7-2, the J gene TRBJ1-3; TRBD1 aligns across 8 bases. The CDR3 has 16 amino acids. CDR1 and CDR2 (germline): SGHTA, FQGNSA. V lost 5 bases to trimming and J lost 0 bases; unmatched junction nucleotides: 6.

The DNA for the CDR3 is TGTGCCAGCAGCCAGGACAGGGCCAATGGAAACACCATATATTTT. The encoded protein is CASSQDRANGNTIYF. The rearrangement joins TRBV6-5 to TRBJ1-3; TRBD1 agrees at 8 bases. V was pared by 6 bases and J by 3 bases, with 7 bases of the junction left unmatched. The CDR3 totals 15 residues. CDR1 MNHEY and CDR2 SVGAGI come from the germline V gene.

In its sample, this clone was seen once. The chain links TRBV7-9 to TRBJ2-7; a weak D match, TRBD2 (6 bases). CDR3 length equals 14 residues. V dropped 4 bases and J dropped 5 bases, with 15 bases sitting between them. CDR1 and CDR2 from the germline V gene are SEHNR and FQNEAQ (reference sequence). CDR3 sequence reads: CASSWRGLSDEQYF. The CDR3 coding sequence is TGTGCCAGCAGCTGGCGGGGACTCTCGGACGAGCAGTACTTC. The full variable domain, rest sourced from reference TRBV7-9 and TRBJ2-7, is DTGVSQNPRHKITKRGQNVTFRCDPISEHNRLYWYRQTLGQGPEFLTYFQNEAQLEKSRLLSDRFSAERPKGSFSTLEIQRTEQGDSAMYLCASSWRGLSDEQYFGPGTRLTVT.

V usage is TRBV11-3 and J usage is TRBJ2-7; tentatively, D is TRBD1 (5 bases). The CDR3 consists of 13 residues. V was trimmed by 0 bases and J by 6 bases, leaving 9 bases between them. From germline, CDR1 is SGHNT and CDR2 YENEEA. The CDR3 DNA reads as TGTGCCAGCAGCTTAGACAGGGTTAGCGAGCAGTACTTC. It encodes CASSLDRVSEQYF.

This CDR3 reads CASSLRTGSDEQYF. The CDR3 DNA is TGTGCCAGCAGCTTAAGGACAGGGAGCGACGAGCAGTACTTC. The chain combines TRBV7-2 with TRBJ2-7; 8 nucleotides align to TRBD1. V trimming: 2 bases; J trimming: 5 bases; junction bases outside the gene matches: 5. There are 14 residues in the CDR3. CDR1 and CDR2 (germline): SGHTA, FQGNSA.

This chain joins TRBV5-5 and TRBJ1-1, with D possibly TRBD1 on 6 matching bases. Looked up from germline, CDR1 is SGHKS and CDR2 is YYEKEE (reference sequence). Trimming cost V 4 bases and J 4 bases, with 17 bases left between them. The CDR3 runs 15 residues. The CDR3 reads CASSRGGAGGTEAFF. The CDR3 region has the DNA TGTGCCAGCAGCAGAGGGGGGGCGGGAGGCACTGAAGCTTTCTTT. The full variable domain, its missing parts supplied by reference TRBV5-5 and TRBJ1-1, is DAGVTQSPTHLIKTRGQQVTLRCSPISGHKSVSWYQQVLGQGPQFIFQYYEKEERGRGNFPDRFSARQFPNYSSELNVNALLLGDSALYLCASSRGGAGGTEAFFGQGTRLTVV.

The chain joins TRBV6-2 or TRBV6-3 to TRBJ2-2; the match to TRBD1 covers 9 bases. The V gene's germline CDR1 is MNHEY and CDR2 SVGEGT. CDR3 size: 15 residues. The ends lost 1 base at V and 8 bases at J; junction bases unmatched: 5. This chain's CDR3 is CASSYLQGARGELFF. In DNA form, the CDR3 reads TGTGCCAGCAGTTACTTACAGGGGGCGCGAGGGGAGCTGTTTTTT.

The gene calls are TRBV2 and TRBJ2-7; a weak D match, TRBD1 (5 bases). CDR3 size: 11 residues. Germline V gene data show CDR1 as SNHLY and CDR2 as FYNNEI. V gave up 7 bases and J gave up 3 bases, with 7 bases separating them. Written as DNA, the CDR3 is TGTGCCAGCATAAGGGGCTACGAGCAGTACTTC. The encoded protein is CASIRGYEQYF. The variable domain in full, with the rest retrieved from reference TRBV2 and TRBJ2-7, is EPEVTQTPSHQVTQMGQEVILRCVPISNHLYFYWYRQILGQKVEFLVSFYNNEISEKSEIFDDQFSVERPDGSNFTLKIRSTKLEDSAMYFCASIRGYEQYFGPGTRLTVT.

The V gene is TRBV28, the J gene TRBJ2-7; 12 bases align to TRBD2. This CDR3 spans 18 amino acids. Unmatched junction bases numbered 11, after V lost 5 bases and J lost 0 bases. Germline values: CDR1 MDHEN, CDR2 SYDVKM. The CDR3 spells CASSADSSGRASSYEQYF. The CDR3 region has the DNA TGTGCCAGCAGTGCCGACTCTAGCGGGAGGGCCAGCTCCTACGAGCAGTACTTC. The full variable domain, rest sourced from reference TRBV28 and TRBJ2-7, is DVKVTQSSRYLVKRTGEKVFLECVQDMDHENMFWYRQDPGLGLRLIYFSYDVKMKEKGDIPEGYSVSREKKERFSLILESASTNQTSMYLCASSADSSGRASSYEQYFGPGTRLTVT.

The chain is built from TRBV7-3 and TRBJ2-5, with D unclear. This CDR3 has 14 amino acids. CDR1 SGHTA and CDR2 FQGTGA come from the germline V gene. The V and J ends lost 0 bases and 7 bases respectively, with 12 bases between them. CDR3 protein: CASSLTITSGTQYF. In nucleotides, the CDR3 is TGTGCCAGCAGCTTAACGATAACTTCTGGGACCCAGTACTTC. Filled out from reference TRBV7-3 and TRBJ2-5, the complete variable domain reads GAGVSQTPSNKVTEKGKYVELRCDPISGHTALYWYRQSLGQGPEFLIYFQGTGAADDSGLPNDRFFAVRPEGSVSTLKIQRTERGDSAVYLCASSLTITSGTQYFGPGTRLLVL.

This clone was found a few times. V usage is TRBV14 and J usage is TRBJ1-3; a possible D gene is TRBD1 (5 bases). The V and J ends lost 11 bases and 4 bases respectively, with 15 bases between them. The CDR3 is 13 residues long. Germline CDR1 is SGHDN and CDR2 is FVKESK. This chain's CDR3 is CAVRPSGGNTIYF. DNA for the CDR3: TGTGCCGTCCGGCCGTCAGGGGGAAACACCATATATTTT. Looking up the rest from reference TRBV14 and TRBJ1-3 gives the full variable domain: EAGVTQFPSHSVIEKGQTVTLRCDPISGHDNLYWYRRVMGKEIKFLLHFVKESKQDESGMPNNRFLAERTGGTYSTLKVQPAELEDSGVYFCAVRPSGGNTIYFGEGSWLTVV.

The rearrangement uses TRBV7-2 and TRBJ2-7; TRBD1 might be the D (6 bases). The CDR3 has 13 amino acids. Trimming pared 4 bases from V and 4 bases from J, leaving 11 bases between. CDR1 and CDR2 from the germline V gene are SGHTA and FQGNSA. The CDR3 sequence: CASSSVQGYEQYF. In DNA, the CDR3 is TGTGCCAGCAGCTCCGTACAGGGATACGAGCAGTACTTC. Based on the CDR3 plus reference TRBV7-2 and TRBJ2-7, the full variable domain is GAGVSQSPSNKVTEKGKDVELRCDPISGHTALYWYRQSLGQGLEFLIYFQGNSAPDKSGLPSDRFSAERTGGSVSTLTIQRTQQEDSAVYLCASSSVQGYEQYFGPGTRLTVT.

V and J are TRBV7-9 and TRBJ1-2; 7 nucleotides line up with TRBD1. There are 14 residues in the CDR3. The V gene end was trimmed by 5 bases and the J gene end by 4 bases; junction bases not matched to a gene: 7. Germline V gene data show CDR1 as SEHNR and CDR2 as FQNEAQ (reference sequence). This CDR3 is CASSTDRAGYGYTF. The CDR3 DNA reads as TGTGCCAGCAGCACCGACAGGGCTGGCTATGGCTACACCTTC.

The genes are TRBV5-6 and TRBJ1-2; D gene uncertain. V gave up 5 bases and J gave up 6 bases, with 17 bases separating them. The V gene's germline CDR1 is SGHDT and CDR2 YYEEEE. The CDR3 contains 14 residues. Here the CDR3 reads CASSPRIVHHGYTF. CDR3 DNA: TGTGCCAGCAGTCCGCGGATTGTCCATCATGGCTACACCTTC.

The chain links TRBV6-6 to TRBJ1-2; 7 bases fit TRBD1. The CDR3 is made up of 15 amino acids. Trimming removed 8 bases from V and 0 bases from J; junction bases left unmatched: 9. The V gene's germline CDR1 is MNHNY and CDR2 SVGAGI (reference sequence). CDR3 sequence: CASRTGVTANYGYTF. The CDR3 bases are TGTGCCAGCCGGACAGGTGTGACCGCTAACTATGGCTACACCTTC.

The J gene is TRBJ2-2, the V gene TRBV27; D possibly corresponds to TRBD2 (5 bases). V lost 6 bases and J 5 bases, leaving 13 bases between the germline ends. The CDR3 sequence is 14 residues long. CDR1 and CDR2 from the germline V gene are MNHEY and SMNVEV (reference sequence). The CDR3 bases are TGTGCCAGCAGGTCCGCTAGCACGACCGGGGAGCTGTTTTTT. Translated: CASRSASTTGELFF.

The V call is TRBV6-5, the J call TRBJ1-2; maybe TRBD1 (5 bases). There are 13 residues in the CDR3. CDR1 and CDR2 from the germline V gene are MNHEY and SVGAGI. Trimming took off 1 base at V and 8 bases at J, with 11 bases between the two ends. CDR3 in DNA: TGTGCCAGCAGTTACTTAAGGGGTCGGGGCTACACCTTC. Encoded protein: CASSYLRGRGYTF.

Details on this clone: Other DNA sequences in this specimen translate into the identical CDR3. This rearrangement joins TRBV30 to TRBJ1-3, with 7 positions matching TRBD1. Germline-derived CDR1 and CDR2 are GTSNPN and SVGIG (reference sequence). The V segment lost 2 bases and the J segment 0 bases; nucleotides outside the gene matches: 7. The CDR3 is made up of 16 amino acids. CDR3 nucleotide sequence: TGTGCCTGGAGTAGGGGGCAGGTATCCTCTGGAAACACCATATATTTT. Translation: CAWSRGQVSSGNTIYF.